These 12 T cell receptor beta chains came from one sample sequenced in a study of graft-versus-host responses after intestinal transplantation. Using immunoSEQ multiplex PCR, the repertoire was profiled, and TCRdb retains in-frame clones only, with some absent. The table lists around 95,000 clones, about 88% of them singletons. No antigen is known for these receptors. The source material was unstimulated CD4+ T cells sorted from spleen or lymph node cells, sampled before transplant. The source of these receptors is a human donor who was the organ donor for an intestinal transplant.

This rearrangement joins TRBV9 to TRBJ1-2; 12 positions agree with TRBD1. With V trimmed by 0 bases and J by 4 bases, 1 base remained unmatched. The V gene's germline CDR1 is SGDLS and CDR2 YYNGEE. The CDR3 length is 15 residues. CDR3 in amino acids: CASSVGGQGAYGYTF. In DNA, the CDR3 is TGTGCCAGCAGCGTAGGGGGACAGGGGGCCTATGGCTACACCTTC.

The chain couples TRBV6-6 to TRBJ2-3; TRBD1 might be the D (5 bases). Trimming took 6 bases from V and 3 from J, leaving 19 bases between them. Germline values: CDR1 MNHNY, CDR2 SVGAGI (reference sequence). The CDR3 runs to 16 residues. CDR3 coding DNA: TGTGCCAGCAGCTCCCGCGACAGCGAGAGAACAGATACGCAGTATTTT. Its protein is CASSSRDSERTDTQYF.

In its sample, this clone was seen a few times. The chain combines TRBV4-2 with TRBJ2-3; 8 bases fit TRBD2. The germline gives CDR1 LGHNA, CDR2 YNFKEQ. V lost 0 bases, J lost 2 bases, and 1 base stayed unmatched. The CDR3 runs to 15 residues. CDR3 DNA sequence: TGTGCCAGCAGCCAAGAGCGGGGGGCCACAGATACGCAGTATTTT. Protein: CASSQERGATDTQYF.

Comment on this clone: Other nucleotide sequences from this sample produce the same CDR3. The chain combines TRBV5-1 with TRBJ1-2, with 10 bases identical to TRBD1. The CDR3 sequence is 15 residues long. Germline V gene lookup returns CDR1 SGHRS and CDR2 YFSETQ. The junction had 4 bases not matched to a gene; V was cut back by 0 bases and J by 5 bases. The CDR3 coding sequence is TGCGCCAGCAGCTTGGAGGGGACAGGGGCTTATGGCTACACCTTC. Encoded protein: CASSLEGTGAYGYTF.

The chain joins TRBV18 to TRBJ1-1, with D possibly being TRBD1 (5 bases). The ends were cut back, 3 bases at V and 1 base at J, with 6 bases in the middle. Germline CDR1 and CDR2: KGHSH and LQKENI. The CDR3 runs 13 residues. CDR3 sequence (DNA): TGTGCCAGCTCACCTCAGGGGAACACTGAAGCTTTCTTT. Translating gives CASSPQGNTEAFF.

The chain is built from TRBV28 and TRBJ2-6; D unresolved. Germline loops: CDR1 MDHEN, CDR2 SYDVKM. The V end lost 3 bases, the J end lost 0 bases, and 6 bases lay between the germline ends. The CDR3 is 15 residues long. The CDR3 DNA follows: TGTGCCAGCAGTTTCGGAGCCTCTGGGGCCAACGTCCTGACTTTC. It yields the protein CASSFGASGANVLTF.

In DNA, the CDR3 is TGTGCCAGCAGCCCGCGGGGGCTAGCGCGGAACAATGAGCAGTTCTTC. Amino acid sequence: CASSPRGLARNNEQFF. The chain joins TRBV28 to TRBJ2-1; possibly TRBD2 for D (7 bases). Germline-derived CDR1 and CDR2 are MDHEN and SYDVKM. Between the trimmed V and J ends, which lost 6 bases and 5 bases, there was a span of 20 bases. The CDR3 has 16 residues.

Written as DNA, the CDR3 is TGTGCCAGCTCAAAGGCAGCCCTTGGAAACACCATATATTTT. This encodes CASSKAALGNTIYF. V gene TRBV6-5 combines with J gene TRBJ1-3; D gene uncertain. Germline CDR1 and CDR2: MNHEY and SVGAGI. The CDR3 sequence is 14 residues long. Trimming removed 8 bases from V and 3 bases from J, with 14 bases in between.

V and J are TRBV29-1 and TRBJ1-2, with D unclear. CDR1 and CDR2 (germline): SQVTM, ANQGSEA. The germline V and J ends were trimmed by 8 bases and 5 bases, with 15 bases remaining between them. The CDR3 is made up of 12 amino acids. The CDR3 bases are TGCAGCAGTGCCGAATGGGGTTATGGCTACACCTTC. It is translated as CSSAEWGYGYTF.

The chain recombines TRBV5-1 with TRBJ2-6; TRBD1 matches at 12 bases. V was clipped by 4 bases and J by 8 bases; unmatched bases: 10. The CDR3 has 17 residues. Germline lookup yields CDR1 SGHRS and CDR2 YFSETQ. CDR3 residues: CASSPGTGGVGTNVLTF. Written as DNA, the CDR3 is TGCGCCAGCAGCCCTGGGACAGGGGGCGTGGGAACCAACGTCCTGACTTTC.

This clone was detected once. The CDR3 coding sequence is TGTGCCATCAGTGAGGGGATCTCGAACACTGAAGCTTTCTTT. Translating it yields CAISEGISNTEAFF. The chain recombines TRBV10-3 with TRBJ1-1; D remains ambiguous. The CDR3 loop spans 14 amino acids. Trimming shortened V by 2 bases and J by 1 base, and 8 bases separated the two germline ends. In germline, CDR1 is ENHRY, CDR2 SYGVKD.

As to this clone: At one of its ends the junction is not consistent with the germline gene, which may arise from a read error. The J gene is TRBJ2-7, the V gene TRBV5-6; D not resolved. CDR3 size: 12 residues. Germline CDR1 reads SGHDT; CDR2 reads YYEEEE. CDR3 bases: TGTGCCAGCACCTTGGCAGGCTACGAGCAGTACTTC. The encoded protein is CASTLAGYEQYF.